A selection of T cell receptor beta chains follows, all from one sample in a study of T cell changes during pregnancy in multiple sclerosis. The assay was immunoSEQ multiplex PCR, and TCRdb's table has in-frame clones only and misses some. The top ten hold about an eighth of the sample, which has tens of thousands of clones, more than 85% seen once. The sample in question was CD8+ T cells from peripheral blood mononuclear cells, obtained after pregnancy. All receptors come from a female donor with multiple sclerosis, enrolled in a pregnancy study. CDR3s include the opening cysteine and the closing phenylalanine or tryptophan. The D gene is left open where the match is weak.

v_call: TRBV5-4
d_call: TRBD2
cdr3_aa: CASSSTGTSALAKNIQYF

v_call: TRBV29-1
d_call: -
cdr3_aa: CSVEGPAGETQYF

v_call: TRBV10-3
d_call: -
cdr3_aa: CAISEFGDYTEAFF

v_call: TRBV7-7
d_call: TRBD2
cdr3_aa: CASSSGLAEDTQYF

v_call: TRBV10-2
d_call: -
cdr3_aa: CASSDWGKAEQYF

v_call: TRBV27
d_call: -
cdr3_aa: CASTGGGDEQFF

v_call: TRBV9
d_call: TRBD2
cdr3_aa: CASSVGGSGTNIQYF

v_call: TRBV6-5
d_call: TRBD2
cdr3_aa: CASSLLAGEAYEQYF

v_call: TRBV9
d_call: -
cdr3_aa: CASSVGGSGDEQYF

v_call: TRBV28
d_call: -
cdr3_aa: CASSFGQRNTEAFF

v_call: TRBV18
d_call: TRBD2
cdr3_aa: CASSPLPAGGPIPREQYF

v_call: TRBV7-6
d_call: -
cdr3_aa: CASSFEAGPYNEQFF

v_call: TRBV5-3
d_call: TRBD2
cdr3_aa: CAREGPSGLYQETQYF

v_call: TRBV4-1
d_call: -
cdr3_aa: CASSQDIGGPAGFF

v_call: TRBV27
d_call: -
cdr3_aa: CASSLKQHTEAFF

v_call: TRBV2
d_call: -
cdr3_aa: CASSASSNYGYTF

v_call: TRBV6-5
d_call: -
cdr3_aa: CASSYYSGTGELFF

v_call: TRBV27
d_call: TRBD2
cdr3_aa: CASGPGGGPGDTQYF

v_call: TRBV27
d_call: -
cdr3_aa: CASSSPATNEKLFF

v_call: TRBV27
d_call: -
cdr3_aa: CASSFGTPGQPQHF

v_call: TRBV9
d_call: TRBD1
cdr3_aa: CASSDAGGFPGYEQYF

v_call: TRBV6-4
d_call: -
cdr3_aa: CAGSDSDSSGANVLTF

v_call: TRBV13
d_call: -
cdr3_aa: CASSSETGTNYGYTF

v_call: TRBV27
d_call: -
cdr3_aa: CASSLNGGNQPQHF

v_call: TRBV9
d_call: TRBD1
cdr3_aa: CASSVGPAPGTGRDGAGANVLTF

v_call: TRBV28
d_call: -
cdr3_aa: CASWGQGNYEQYF

v_call: TRBV5-1
d_call: -
cdr3_aa: CASSFGRGYEQYF

v_call: TRBV9
d_call: TRBD1
cdr3_aa: CASSGQGTTYNEQFF

v_call: TRBV9
d_call: -
cdr3_aa: CASSVGRTNNEQFF

v_call: TRBV7-9
d_call: -
cdr3_aa: CASSLVLAGDKGELFF

v_call: TRBV11-2
d_call: TRBD1
cdr3_aa: CASSPQFRGPNTGELFF

v_call: TRBV6-4
d_call: TRBD2
cdr3_aa: CASRAGLDRTDTQYF

v_call: TRBV7-4
d_call: -
cdr3_aa: CATRQDNEKLFF

v_call: TRBV5-6
d_call: -
cdr3_aa: CASSSLRNEQYF

v_call: TRBV7-8
d_call: -
cdr3_aa: CASSLEGPYNEQFF

v_call: TRBV10-3
d_call: -
cdr3_aa: CAISARGNYEQYF

v_call: TRBV7-9
d_call: TRBD1
cdr3_aa: CASSATGGWGQETQYF

v_call: TRBV9
d_call: TRBD1
cdr3_aa: CASSVAGTGSHEQYF

v_call: TRBV25-1
d_call: -
cdr3_aa: CASSELISNEKLFF

v_call: TRBV2
d_call: -
cdr3_aa: CASSGGGENTEAFF